The 24 T cell receptor beta chains reported below all come from one sample, sequenced in a study of cytomegalovirus exposure and HLA in healthy donors. PCR employed 60 Vbeta and 13 Jbeta primers. TCRdb's copy holds only in-frame clones and misses some; the assay was immunoSEQ multiplex PCR. This table holds about 97,000 clones, roughly 85% found once. What was sequenced was PBMCs. These receptors came from a young man in good health and CMV-seronegative.

The chain employs TRBV7-8 and TRBJ2-7; 7 nucleotides align to TRBD1. The germline V gene has CDR1 SGHVS and CDR2 FQNEAQ. The CDR3 consists of 14 residues. The trim removed 2 bases at V and 4 bases at J, leaving 5 bases unmatched. Here the CDR3 reads CASSLHQGVYEQYF. CDR3 DNA sequence: TGTGCCAGCAGCTTACATCAGGGGGTTTACGAGCAGTACTTC.

This clone appeared a single time. The rearrangement links TRBV5-1 to TRBJ1-1; TRBD1 might be the D (6 bases). Germline loops: CDR1 SGHRS, CDR2 YFSETQ. V shed 1 base and J shed 4 bases, with 8 bases lying between them. This CDR3 is built from 13 residues. In nucleotides, the CDR3 is TGCGCCAGCAGCTTGTCAGGGGTCACTGAAGCTTTCTTT. It is translated as CASSLSGVTEAFF. The full variable domain, its missing parts supplied by reference TRBV5-1 and TRBJ1-1, is KAGVTQTPRYLIKTRGQQVTLSCSPISGHRSVSWYQQTPGQGLQFLFEYFSETQRNKGNFPGRFSGRQFSNSRSEMNVSTLELGDSALYLCASSLSGVTEAFFGQGTRLTVV.

The chain is built from TRBV4-1 and TRBJ2-7; D is perhaps TRBD2 (6 bases). The CDR3 has 16 amino acids. Germline V gene data show CDR1 as MGHRA and CDR2 as YSYEKL. V lost 2 bases to trimming and J lost 4 bases, with 18 bases between them. The CDR3 bases are TGCGCCAGCAGCCAACTCGGCGGGACGAGTCAATACGAGCAGTACTTC. This gives the protein CASSQLGGTSQYEQYF.

The chain combines TRBV19 with TRBJ2-3, with 9 bases lining up with TRBD2. The CDR3 is made up of 17 amino acids. V lost 7 bases and J lost 10; bases outside the gene matches: 21. Germline V gene data show CDR1 as LNHDA and CDR2 as SQIVND (reference sequence). The DNA of the CDR3 is TGTGCCAGTACTCCCAGTAGGGGCGGGGGGGCCCCTGGTCCGCAGTATTTT. Translation gives CASTPSRGGGAPGPQYF. The entire variable domain, with the rest obtained from reference TRBV19 and TRBJ2-3, is as follows: DGGITQSPKYLFRKEGQNVTLSCEQNLNHDAMYWYRQDPGQGLRLIYYSQIVNDFQKGDIAEGYSVSREKKESFPLTVTSAQKNPTAFYLCASTPSRGGGAPGPQYFGPGTRLTVL.

V is TRBV7-8 and J is TRBJ2-5, with 7 nucleotides matching TRBD2. Trimming at V came to 5 bases and at J to 5 bases, leaving 5 bases not matched to a gene. The germline CDR1 and CDR2 sequences are SGHVS and FQNEAQ. The CDR3 sequence is 13 residues long. CDR3 nucleotide sequence: TGTGCCAGCAGCCCGGGGGGAGCTGAGACCCAGTACTTC. Its translation is CASSPGGAETQYF.

The gene calls are TRBV19 and TRBJ2-7, with TRBD2 matching 9 bases. Germline CDR1 and CDR2: LNHDA and SQIVND (reference sequence). The J segment lost 2 bases and the V segment lost 3 bases, leaving 5 bases of the junction unmatched. The CDR3 consists of 15 residues. The CDR3 loop reads CASSISGSPAYEQYF. The CDR3 coding sequence is TGTGCCAGTAGTATTAGCGGGAGTCCAGCCTACGAGCAGTACTTC.

The rearrangement joins TRBV4-2 to TRBJ1-6; 7 bases align to TRBD1. Looked up from germline, CDR1 is LGHNA and CDR2 is YNFKEQ. Trimming took 2 bases from V and 6 from J; bases not matched to a gene: 4. The CDR3 runs to 15 residues. The CDR3 DNA reads as TGTGCCAGCAGCCAACTAGACAGGGCTAATTCACCCCTCCACTTT. Translating gives CASSQLDRANSPLHF.

This clone appeared a few times. The chain's CDR3 is CASSPWDSPPYEQYF. The CDR3 bases are TGTGCCAGCAGCCCCTGGGACAGCCCTCCTTACGAGCAGTACTTC. This chain uses TRBV5-4 with TRBJ2-7, with TRBD1 identical over 7 bases. Germline lookup yields CDR1 SGHNT and CDR2 YYREEE (reference sequence). CDR3 length: 15 amino acids. J lost 4 bases, V lost 4 bases, and 11 bases had no gene match.

The rearrangement links TRBV30 to TRBJ1-2; unclear D gene. Germline CDR1 and CDR2: GTSNPN and SVGIG (reference sequence). The CDR3 has 13 residues. Trimming shortened V by 0 bases and J by 2 bases, and 7 bases separated the two germline ends. Here the CDR3 reads CAWSVASNYGYTF. CDR3 nucleotides: TGTGCCTGGAGTGTGGCTTCAAACTATGGCTACACCTTC.

The rearrangement uses TRBV6-6 and TRBJ2-3; 9 positions agree with TRBD2. The CDR3 loop spans 16 amino acids. Looked up from germline, CDR1 is MNHNY and CDR2 is SVGAGI (reference sequence). V dropped 3 bases and J dropped 4; count of bases not matched to a gene: 8. CDR3 in DNA: TGTGCCAGCAGTTATGAGCGGGGGGCCGCATCAGATACGCAGTATTTT. Its translation is CASSYERGAASDTQYF.

This chain connects TRBV28 to TRBJ2-7; 9 bases are shared with TRBD1. Losses at the gene ends were 6 bases for V and 6 bases for J; bases not matched to a gene: 9. From germline, CDR1 is MDHEN and CDR2 SYDVKM. The CDR3 spans 14 residues. CDR3 in DNA: TGTGCCAGCAGCCCCGGGACAGGGTTTCGCGAGCAGTACTTC. Its protein product is CASSPGTGFREQYF. Variable domain in full (rest from reference TRBV28 and TRBJ2-7): DVKVTQSSRYLVKRTGEKVFLECVQDMDHENMFWYRQDPGLGLRLIYFSYDVKMKEKGDIPEGYSVSREKKERFSLILESASTNQTSMYLCASSPGTGFREQYFGPGTRLTVT.

This clone was observed once. V usage is TRBV12-5 and J usage is TRBJ1-2; possible D gene TRBD1, 6 bases. The CDR3 sequence is 20 residues long. The V gene's germline CDR1 is LGHNT and CDR2 FRNRAP. V was cut by 0 bases and J by 5 bases, with 28 bases left in between. The CDR3 nucleotides are TGTGCTAGTGGTTTGGTACTCAAGCGGCAGGGGCCTTATCCCCTTTATGGCTACACCTTC. This encodes CASGLVLKRQGPYPLYGYTF.

This sequence joins TRBV6-1 and TRBJ1-1, with 9 bases that match TRBD1. J lost 7 bases, V lost 2 bases, and 5 bases had no gene match. The length of the CDR3 is 14 residues. Germline assignment: CDR1 MNHNS and CDR2 SASEGT. CDR3 amino acids: CASSESSGQGEAFF. The CDR3 coding sequence is TGTGCCAGCAGTGAAAGCTCGGGACAGGGTGAAGCTTTCTTT.

The V gene is TRBV28, the J gene TRBJ1-2; 10 bases agree with TRBD1. The CDR3 is made up of 15 amino acids. The J segment lost 2 bases and the V segment lost 3 bases, leaving 3 bases of the junction unmatched. CDR1 and CDR2 (germline): MDHEN, SYDVKM. CDR3 DNA sequence: TGTGCCAGCAGTTTGCGGGACAGGGGAAACTATGGCTACACCTTC. Translated, it gives CASSLRDRGNYGYTF.

CDR3: CASSSRLDETQYF. The CDR3 nucleotides are TGTGCCAGCAGCTCGCGACTTGACGAGACCCAGTACTTC. The V and J genes are TRBV11-3 and TRBJ2-5, with D uncertain. V was pared by 4 bases and J by 5 bases, with 11 bases between. The CDR3 totals 13 residues. Germline V gene sequence: CDR1 SGHNT, CDR2 YENEEA.

Worth noting for this clone: Other DNA sequences in this sample translate to the same CDR3. This chain uses TRBV4-3 with TRBJ2-1, with D perhaps TRBD2 (6 bases). The CDR3 consists of 17 residues. CDR1 and CDR2 (germline): LGHNA, YSLEER. The V end lost 1 base, the J end lost 5 bases, and 18 bases lay between the germline ends. Here the CDR3 reads CASSQGLAGLWNNEQFF. The CDR3 bases are TGCGCCAGCAGCCAAGGACTGGCGGGACTCTGGAACAATGAGCAGTTCTTC.

This clone was found a few times. The chain joins TRBV5-5 to TRBJ1-2; no clear D. This CDR3 contains 14 residues. Germline CDR1 reads SGHKS; CDR2 reads YYEKEE (reference sequence). The ends were cut back, 0 bases at V and 3 bases at J, with 9 bases in the middle. This CDR3 reads CASSLAGWDYGYTF. Here the CDR3 DNA reads TGTGCCAGCAGCTTGGCGGGGTGGGACTATGGCTACACCTTC. Supplemented by reference TRBV5-5 and TRBJ1-2, the full variable domain reads DAGVTQSPTHLIKTRGQQVTLRCSPISGHKSVSWYQQVLGQGPQFIFQYYEKEERGRGNFPDRFSARQFPNYSSELNVNALLLGDSALYLCASSLAGWDYGYTFGSGTRLTVV.

The CDR3 nucleotides read TGTGCCAGCAGCTTCAACCGACTAGCGGGAAAAGAGACCCAGTACTTC. Encoded protein: CASSFNRLAGKETQYF. The J gene is TRBJ2-5, the V gene TRBV7-9, with 11 bases lining up with TRBD2. This CDR3 is built from 16 residues. V lost 3 bases and J lost 3; bases outside the gene matches: 6. Per germline, CDR1 SEHNR and CDR2 FQNEAQ (reference sequence).

The chain joins TRBV30 to TRBJ2-1, with no clear D. The CDR3 spans 15 residues. The germline gives CDR1 GTSNPN, CDR2 SVGIG (reference sequence). Trimming took 4 bases from V and 0 from J, leaving 13 bases between them. CDR3 region: CAWKLAYRSYNEQFF. DNA of the CDR3: TGTGCCTGGAAGTTGGCTTATCGCTCCTACAATGAGCAGTTCTTC. Full variable domain (rest looked up from reference TRBV30 and TRBJ2-1): SQTIHQWPATLVQPVGSPLSLECTVEGTSNPNLYWYRQAAGRGLQLLFYSVGIGQISSEVPQNLSASRPQDRQFILSSKKLLLSDSGFYLCAWKLAYRSYNEQFFGPGTRLTVL.

This clone was observed once. V is TRBV20-1 and J is TRBJ1-1, with D unclear. Germline loops: CDR1 DFQATT, CDR2 SNEGSKA (reference sequence). This CDR3 has 11 amino acids. V was cut by 4 bases and J by 0 bases, with 3 bases left in between. The CDR3 protein is CSATMNTEAFF. The CDR3 nucleotides are TGCAGTGCTACCATGAACACTGAAGCTTTCTTT.

The CDR3 DNA reads TGCGCCAGCAGCTTCACAGGGAGCGCCGGGGAGCTGTTTTTT. This codes for CASSFTGSAGELFF. This chain uses TRBV5-1 with TRBJ2-2, with D perhaps TRBD1 (6 bases). The CDR3 totals 14 residues. Germline assignment: CDR1 SGHRS and CDR2 YFSETQ. The ends were cut back, 2 bases at V and 6 bases at J, with 11 bases in the middle.

The J gene is TRBJ2-7, the V gene TRBV30, with 7 bases lining up with TRBD1. Germline CDR1 is GTSNPN and CDR2 is SVGIG (reference sequence). The CDR3 runs to 15 residues. J was trimmed by 2 bases and V by 0 bases; bases with no gene match: 7. CDR3 DNA: TGTGCCTGGAGTGTACTCGGGGACAGAGCCTACGAGCAGTACTTC. Amino acid sequence: CAWSVLGDRAYEQYF.

This chain connects TRBV7-8 to TRBJ1-6; perhaps TRBD1 as D (5 bases). Trimming shortened V by 0 bases and J by 6 bases, and 6 bases separated the two germline ends. The CDR3 has 14 amino acids. The germline V gene has CDR1 SGHVS and CDR2 FQNEAQ. Written as DNA, the CDR3 is TGTGCCAGCAGCTTAGCGACAGCTAATTCACCCCTCCACTTT. Its translation is CASSLATANSPLHF.

The chain joins TRBV5-1 to TRBJ2-2, with TRBD2 matching 15 bases. J was trimmed by 3 bases and V by 2 bases; bases with no gene match: 5. The CDR3 totals 18 residues. Germline V gene sequence: CDR1 SGHRS, CDR2 YFSETQ. CDR3 sequence: CASSFRTSGRVDTGELFF. The DNA of the CDR3 is TGCGCCAGCAGCTTCAGGACTAGCGGGAGGGTGGACACCGGGGAGCTGTTTTTT.